This record looks at one T cell receptor (beta chain) sequence and its context. Its antigen remains unidentified. Trimming stripped 8 bases from V and 7 bases from J, with 9 bases between. This CDR3 has 11 amino acids. Germline assignment: CDR1 MNHNY and CDR2 SVGAGI (reference sequence). The method was immunoSEQ multiplex PCR; TCRdb's version includes in-frame clones alone and lacks a portion of them. The sample shows about 130,000 clones, just over 85% of them seen only once. These data are taken from a study of T cell responses to AZD1222 COVID-19 vaccine. Findings and caveats of the study: Compared with day 0, the breadth and depth of the Spike-specific TCR repertoire rose significantly after two doses of AZD1222.

This chain connects TRBV6-6 to TRBJ2-1; D gene unclear. The sequencing used peripheral blood, collected on day 0 of AZD1222 vaccination. This receptor was taken from an adult in good health. This chain's CDR3 is CASGSRNEQFF. In DNA, the CDR3 is TGTGCCAGCGGATCGAGGAATGAGCAGTTCTTC.